The clone carrying this TCR beta chain was observed once. Its specificity is not known. This sample stems from a study of blood T cells in healthy people across ages. The study, taken as a whole, reports: Diversity of TCR beta per million T cells declined in a roughly linear way with age.

A J-beta primer mix and a sample-barcoded 5' primer were used in a second PCR of about 7 to 12 cycles. TCRdb re-derived calls from the 5' RACE reads in MiXCR, one entry per CDR3 protein. The sample consists of more than 1,000,000 distinct CDR3 sequences, almost 25% of them appearing once. The germline V and J ends were trimmed by 0 bases and 0 bases, with 4 bases remaining between them. Germline V gene sequence: CDR1 DFQATT, CDR2 SNEGSKA (reference sequence). This CDR3 comprises 13 residues. This same sample was also part of a study on T cells of mothers and their children. That source adds: A few healthy Caucasian mothers gave samples, and so did their six children.

The receptor was isolated from a girl aged 2 to 10 in good health. The sample consisted of blood. V and J are TRBV20-1 and TRBJ2-3; no clear D gene. The CDR3 DNA reads as TGCAGTGCTAGAGATTATAGCACAGATACGCAGTATTTT. The encoded protein is CSARDYSTDTQYF.